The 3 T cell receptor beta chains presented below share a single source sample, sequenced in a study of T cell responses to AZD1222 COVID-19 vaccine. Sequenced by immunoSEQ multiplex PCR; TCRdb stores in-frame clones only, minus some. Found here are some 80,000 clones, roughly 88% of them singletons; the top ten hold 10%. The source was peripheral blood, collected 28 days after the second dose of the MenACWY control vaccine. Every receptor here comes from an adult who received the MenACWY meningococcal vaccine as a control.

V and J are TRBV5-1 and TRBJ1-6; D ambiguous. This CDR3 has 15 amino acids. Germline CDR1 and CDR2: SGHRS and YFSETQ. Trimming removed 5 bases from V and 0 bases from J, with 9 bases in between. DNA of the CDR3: TGCGCCAGCAGACGGGAGCCCTCCTATAATTCACCCCTCCACTTT. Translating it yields CASRREPSYNSPLHF.

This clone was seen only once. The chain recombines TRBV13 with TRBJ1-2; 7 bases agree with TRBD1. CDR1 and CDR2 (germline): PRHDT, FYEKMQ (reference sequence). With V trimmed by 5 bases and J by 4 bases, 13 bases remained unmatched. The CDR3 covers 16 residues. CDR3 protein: CASSVRDSLSTYGYTF. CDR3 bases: TGTGCCAGCAGCGTTCGGGACAGTTTATCTACCTATGGCTACACCTTC.

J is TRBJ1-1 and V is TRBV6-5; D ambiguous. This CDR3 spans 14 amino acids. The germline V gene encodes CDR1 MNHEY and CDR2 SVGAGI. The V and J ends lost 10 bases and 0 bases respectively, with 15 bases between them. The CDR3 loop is CATQLWSLNTEAFF. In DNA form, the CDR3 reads TGTGCCACCCAACTATGGTCGCTGAACACTGAAGCTTTCTTT.